The 10 T cell receptor beta chains in this list originate from one sample, sequenced in a study of CD8 T cells in ankylosing spondylitis. One entry per CDR3 protein, called by TCRdb with MiXCR from the 5' RACE reads. This table holds 200,000 to 250,000 distinct CDR3 sequences, around a quarter found once. Material for sequencing was blood, either unsorted or a sorted T cell fraction (not recorded which). These receptor sequences come from a male donor with ankylosing spondylitis or in good health (not recorded which).

This clonotype was observed at least ten times. Mismatch with germline at one junction end may stem from a read error. V is TRBV29-1 and J is TRBJ2-5, with D possibly matching TRBD2 (5 bases). The length of the CDR3 is 13 residues. Germline lookup yields CDR1 SQVTM and CDR2 ANQGSEA. Here the CDR3 reads CSGESDSSETQYF. The CDR3 nucleotides read TGCAGCGGTGAATCGGACTCCTCGGAGACCCAGTACTTC.

The chain links TRBV7-2 to TRBJ2-2; D perhaps matches TRBD2 (5 bases). Trimming removed 1 base from V and 6 bases from J, with 12 bases in between. The germline V gene has CDR1 SGHTA and CDR2 FQGNSA. CDR3 size: 15 residues. The CDR3 DNA reads TGTGCCAGCAGCTTAGTATCGGGGAGTGCCGGGGAGCTGTTTTTT. This encodes CASSLVSGSAGELFF. Complete variable domain (other parts from reference TRBV7-2 and TRBJ2-2): GAGVSQSPSNKVTEKGKDVELRCDPISGHTALYWYRQSLGQGLEFLIYFQGNSAPDKSGLPSDRFSAERTGGSVSTLTIQRTQQEDSAVYLCASSLVSGSAGELFFGEGSRLTVL.

This clonotype has just a few counts. V gene TRBV20-1 combines with J gene TRBJ1-2; TRBD1 agrees at 7 bases. The CDR3 sequence is 14 residues long. V dropped 4 bases and J dropped 2; count of bases not matched to a gene: 7. Germline-derived CDR1 and CDR2 are DFQATT and SNEGSKA (reference sequence). CDR3 in DNA: TGCAGTGCTAAGGGGGACAGCATGAACTATGGCTACACCTTC. This translates into CSAKGDSMNYGYTF.

The V and J genes are TRBV5-1 and TRBJ1-2, with D possibly TRBD1 on 6 matching bases. This CDR3 has 13 residues. Trimming left V 0 bases short and J 6 bases short, with 9 bases between. Germline-derived CDR1 and CDR2 are SGHRS and YFSETQ. CDR3 amino acids: CASSLVGGDGYTF. Written as DNA, the CDR3 is TGCGCCAGCAGCTTGGTCGGGGGCGATGGCTACACCTTC.

The V and J genes are TRBV6-4 and TRBJ2-6; possibly TRBD1 for D (6 bases). Germline values: CDR1 MRHNA, CDR2 SNTAGT. The CDR3 runs 15 residues. Trimming removed 2 bases at V and 2 bases at J, with 7 bases between. CDR3 loop: CASSDGGAGANVLTF. For the CDR3, the DNA is TGTGCCAGCAGTGACGGGGGCGCTGGGGCCAACGTCCTGACTTTC.

The V call is TRBV7-2, the J call TRBJ2-2, with 8 bases matching TRBD2. V lost 2 bases and J lost 0; bases outside the gene matches: 2. The germline CDR1 and CDR2 sequences are SGHTA and FQGNSA. The CDR3 runs to 16 residues. For the CDR3, the DNA is TGTGCCAGCAGCTTAACTAGCGGTGCGAACACCGGGGAGCTGTTTTTT. Translated, it gives CASSLTSGANTGELFF.

This clonotype was observed at least ten times. J is TRBJ2-2 and V is TRBV12-3 or TRBV12-4; 14 bases fit TRBD2. The V gene end was trimmed by 6 bases and the J gene end by 3 bases; junction bases not matched to a gene: 3. The CDR3 is 16 residues long. CDR3 region: CASRRLAGGYTGELFF. CDR3 sequence (DNA): TGTGCCAGCAGGCGACTAGCGGGAGGGTACACCGGGGAGCTGTTTTTT.

This clonotype was seen ten or more times. The gene calls are TRBV12-3 or TRBV12-4 and TRBJ2-3, with 7 positions matching TRBD1. J was trimmed by 9 bases and V by 6 bases; bases with no gene match: 15. The CDR3 length is 15 residues. The CDR3 region is CASSIPGQMYRTQYF. CDR3 bases: TGTGCCAGCAGCATCCCGGGACAGATGTACAGGACGCAGTATTTT.

The rearrangement links TRBV6-5 to TRBJ2-7; the D gene is possibly TRBD2 (5 bases). In germline, CDR1 is MNHEY, CDR2 SVGAGI. CDR3 length: 12 amino acids. The V and J ends lost 5 bases and 5 bases respectively, with 10 bases between them. CDR3 DNA sequence: TGTGCCAGCAGTCCCCAGAGGGACGAGCAGTACTTC. It specifies CASSPQRDEQYF.

This clonotype was observed at least ten times. This chain joins TRBV27 and TRBJ2-5, with a tentative D call TRBD2 (6 bases). The CDR3 length is 16 residues. Trimming pared 1 base from V and 4 bases from J, leaving 16 bases between. Per germline, CDR1 MNHEY and CDR2 SMNVEV (reference sequence). The CDR3 protein is CASSLLSAGQRETQYF. CDR3 coding DNA: TGTGCCAGCAGTTTATTAAGCGCGGGGCAGAGAGAGACCCAGTACTTC.